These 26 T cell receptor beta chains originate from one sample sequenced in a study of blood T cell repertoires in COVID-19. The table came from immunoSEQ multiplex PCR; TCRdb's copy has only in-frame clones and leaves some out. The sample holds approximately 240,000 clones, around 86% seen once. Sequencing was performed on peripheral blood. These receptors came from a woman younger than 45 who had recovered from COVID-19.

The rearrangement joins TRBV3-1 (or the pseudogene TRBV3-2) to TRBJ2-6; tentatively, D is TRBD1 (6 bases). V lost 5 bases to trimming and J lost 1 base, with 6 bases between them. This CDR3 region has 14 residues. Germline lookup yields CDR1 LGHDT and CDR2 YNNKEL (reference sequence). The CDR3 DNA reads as TGTGCCAGCAGCGGGACATCTGGGGCCAACGTCCTGACTTTC. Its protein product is CASSGTSGANVLTF.

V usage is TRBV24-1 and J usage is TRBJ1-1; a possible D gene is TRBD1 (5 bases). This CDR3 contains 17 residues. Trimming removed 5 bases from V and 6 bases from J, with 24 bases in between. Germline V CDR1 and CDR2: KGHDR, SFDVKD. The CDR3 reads CATSVEWEGALESEAFF. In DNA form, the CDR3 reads TGTGCCACCAGTGTCGAGTGGGAAGGGGCACTGGAATCTGAAGCTTTCTTT.

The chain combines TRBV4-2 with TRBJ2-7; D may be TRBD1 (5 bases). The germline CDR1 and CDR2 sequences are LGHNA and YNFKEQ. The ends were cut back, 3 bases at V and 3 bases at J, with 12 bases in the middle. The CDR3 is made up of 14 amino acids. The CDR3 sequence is CASSQDTVGYEQYF. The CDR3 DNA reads TGTGCCAGCAGCCAGGACACCGTAGGCTACGAGCAGTACTTC.

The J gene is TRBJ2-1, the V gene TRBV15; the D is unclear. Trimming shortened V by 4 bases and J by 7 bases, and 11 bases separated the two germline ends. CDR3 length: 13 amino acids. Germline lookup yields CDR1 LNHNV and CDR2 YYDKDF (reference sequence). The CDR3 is CATSIRNGNEQFF. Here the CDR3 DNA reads TGTGCCACCAGCATAAGGAACGGGAATGAGCAGTTCTTC. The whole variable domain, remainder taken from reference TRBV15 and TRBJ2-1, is DAMVIQNPRYQVTQFGKPVTLSCSQTLNHNVMYWYQQKSSQAPKLLFHYYDKDFNNEADTPDNFQSRRPNTSFCFLDIRSPGLGDTAMYLCATSIRNGNEQFFGPGTRLTVL.

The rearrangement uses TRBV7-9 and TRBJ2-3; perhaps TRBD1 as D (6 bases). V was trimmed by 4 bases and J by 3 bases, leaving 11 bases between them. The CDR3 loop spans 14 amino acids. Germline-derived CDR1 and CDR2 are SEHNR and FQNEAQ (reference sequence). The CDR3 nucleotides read TGTGCCAGCAGCTCCGCTGGACAGACAGATACGCAGTATTTT. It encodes CASSSAGQTDTQYF.

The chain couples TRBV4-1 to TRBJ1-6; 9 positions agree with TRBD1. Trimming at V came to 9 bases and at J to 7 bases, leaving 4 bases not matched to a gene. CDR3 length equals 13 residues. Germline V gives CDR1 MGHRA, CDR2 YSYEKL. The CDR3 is CASRQGGNSPLHF. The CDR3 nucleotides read TGCGCCAGTAGACAGGGGGGAAATTCACCCCTCCACTTT.

CDR3 coding DNA: TGTGCCAGCAGCCAAGTGCTTTTCACAGGGGGCCATAACTATGGCTACACCTTC. This encodes CASSQVLFTGGHNYGYTF. J is TRBJ1-2 and V is TRBV3-1 (or the pseudogene TRBV3-2), with 9 bases aligning to TRBD1. This CDR3 has 18 residues. Trimming at V came to 1 base and at J to 1 base, leaving 10 bases not matched to a gene. CDR1 and CDR2 (germline): LGHDT, YNNKEL (reference sequence).

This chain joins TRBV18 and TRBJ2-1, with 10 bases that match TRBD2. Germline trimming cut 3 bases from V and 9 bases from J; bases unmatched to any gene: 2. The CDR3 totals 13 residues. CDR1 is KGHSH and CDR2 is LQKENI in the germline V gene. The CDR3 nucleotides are TGTGCCAGCTCACCGGGACTAGCGACTGAGCAGTTCTTC. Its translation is CASSPGLATEQFF.

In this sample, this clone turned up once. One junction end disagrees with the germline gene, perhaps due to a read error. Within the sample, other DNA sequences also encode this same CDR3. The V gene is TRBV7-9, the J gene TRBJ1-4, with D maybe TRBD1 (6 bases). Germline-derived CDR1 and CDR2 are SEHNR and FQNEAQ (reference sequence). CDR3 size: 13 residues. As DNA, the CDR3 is TGTGCCAGCAGCCCACAGGGTAATGAGAAACTGTTTTTT. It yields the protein CASSPQGNEKLFF.

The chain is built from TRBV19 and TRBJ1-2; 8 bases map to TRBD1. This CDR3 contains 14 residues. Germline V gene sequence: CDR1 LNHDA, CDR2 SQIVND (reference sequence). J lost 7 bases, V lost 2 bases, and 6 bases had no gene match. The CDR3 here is CASSITPTGAGYTF. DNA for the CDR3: TGTGCCAGTAGTATAACCCCGACAGGGGCTGGCTACACCTTC.

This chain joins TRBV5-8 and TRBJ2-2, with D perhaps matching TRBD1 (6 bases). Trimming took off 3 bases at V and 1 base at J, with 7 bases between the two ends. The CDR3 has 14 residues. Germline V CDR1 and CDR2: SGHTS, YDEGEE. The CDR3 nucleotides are TGTGCCAGCAGCTCACAGGGGAACACCGGGGAGCTGTTTTTT. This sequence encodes CASSSQGNTGELFF.

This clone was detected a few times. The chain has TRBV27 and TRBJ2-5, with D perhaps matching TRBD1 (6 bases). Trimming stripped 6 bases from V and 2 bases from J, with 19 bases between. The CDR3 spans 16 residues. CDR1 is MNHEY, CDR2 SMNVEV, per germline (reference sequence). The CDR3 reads CASRTHPSRGQETQYF. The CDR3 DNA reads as TGTGCCAGCAGGACCCACCCCTCCAGGGGACAAGAGACCCAGTACTTC.

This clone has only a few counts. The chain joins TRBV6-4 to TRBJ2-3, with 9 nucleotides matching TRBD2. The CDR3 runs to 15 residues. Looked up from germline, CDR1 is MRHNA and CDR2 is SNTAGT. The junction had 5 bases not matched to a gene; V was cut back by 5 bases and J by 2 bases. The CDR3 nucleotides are TGTGCCAGCAGTCCCAGCGGGGGGCACACAGATACGCAGTATTTT. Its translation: CASSPSGGHTDTQYF.

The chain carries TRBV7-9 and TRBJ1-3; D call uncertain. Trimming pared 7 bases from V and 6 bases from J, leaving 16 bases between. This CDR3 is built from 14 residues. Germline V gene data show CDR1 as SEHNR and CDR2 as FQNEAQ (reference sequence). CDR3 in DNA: TGTGCCAGCAACCGGGGAGAGGTTGAAAACACCATATATTTT. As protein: CASNRGEVENTIYF.

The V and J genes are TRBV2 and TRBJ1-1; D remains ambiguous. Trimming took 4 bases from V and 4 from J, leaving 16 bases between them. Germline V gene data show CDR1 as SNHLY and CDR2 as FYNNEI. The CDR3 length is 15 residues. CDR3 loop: CASSALGGRVTEAFF. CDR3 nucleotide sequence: TGTGCCAGCAGTGCCCTAGGAGGACGGGTCACTGAAGCTTTCTTT.

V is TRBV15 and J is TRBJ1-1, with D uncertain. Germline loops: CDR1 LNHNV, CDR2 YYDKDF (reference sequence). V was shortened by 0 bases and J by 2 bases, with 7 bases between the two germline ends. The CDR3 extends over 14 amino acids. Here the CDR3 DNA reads TGTGCCACCAGCAGAGATCTTGTAAACACTGAAGCTTTCTTT. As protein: CATSRDLVNTEAFF.

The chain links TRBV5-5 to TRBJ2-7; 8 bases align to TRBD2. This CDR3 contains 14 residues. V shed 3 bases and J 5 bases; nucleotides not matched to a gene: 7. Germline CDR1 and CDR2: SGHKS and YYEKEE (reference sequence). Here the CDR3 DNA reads TGTGCCAGCAGCTGGACTAGCTTGGTCCACGAGCAGTACTTC. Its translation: CASSWTSLVHEQYF.

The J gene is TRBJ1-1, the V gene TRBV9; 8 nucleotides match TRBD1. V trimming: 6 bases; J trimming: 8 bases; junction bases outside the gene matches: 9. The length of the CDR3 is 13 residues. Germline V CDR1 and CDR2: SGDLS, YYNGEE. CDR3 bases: TGTGCCAGCAAGGGACAGGAAGAGGTGGAAGCTTTCTTT. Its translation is CASKGQEEVEAFF.

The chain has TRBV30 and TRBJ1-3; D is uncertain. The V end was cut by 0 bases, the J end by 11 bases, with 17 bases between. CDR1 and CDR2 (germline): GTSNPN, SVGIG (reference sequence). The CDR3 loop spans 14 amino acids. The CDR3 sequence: CAWSVQGSSTSIYF. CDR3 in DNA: TGTGCCTGGAGTGTACAAGGGAGTTCAACATCCATATATTTT.

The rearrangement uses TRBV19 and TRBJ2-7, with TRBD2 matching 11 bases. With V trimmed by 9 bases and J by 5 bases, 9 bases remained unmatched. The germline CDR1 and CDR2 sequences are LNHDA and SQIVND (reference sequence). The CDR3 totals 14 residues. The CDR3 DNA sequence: TGTGCCAGCGAACCTAGCGGGGGGATTAACGAGCAGTACTTC. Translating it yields CASEPSGGINEQYF.

The chain's CDR3 is CASSLEGQNYGYTF. The CDR3 nucleotides are TGCGCCAGCAGCTTGGAGGGACAGAACTATGGCTACACCTTC. V usage is TRBV5-1 and J usage is TRBJ1-2, with 7 positions matching TRBD1. Looked up from germline, CDR1 is SGHRS and CDR2 is YFSETQ. With V trimmed by 0 bases and J by 2 bases, 1 base remained unmatched. CDR3 size: 14 residues.

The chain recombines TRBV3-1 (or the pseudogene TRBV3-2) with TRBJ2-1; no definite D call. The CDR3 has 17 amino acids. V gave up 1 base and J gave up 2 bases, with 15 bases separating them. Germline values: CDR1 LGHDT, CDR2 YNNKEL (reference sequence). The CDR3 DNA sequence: TGTGCCAGCAGCCAAGGGAAGGCGGAGAGCCCCTACAATGAGCAGTTCTTC. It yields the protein CASSQGKAESPYNEQFF.

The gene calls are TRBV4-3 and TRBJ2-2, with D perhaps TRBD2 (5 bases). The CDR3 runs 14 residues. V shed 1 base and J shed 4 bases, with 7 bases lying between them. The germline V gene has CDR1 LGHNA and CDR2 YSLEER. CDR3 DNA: TGCGCCAGCAGCCAAGTCCGGGGCACCGGGGAGCTGTTTTTT. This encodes CASSQVRGTGELFF.

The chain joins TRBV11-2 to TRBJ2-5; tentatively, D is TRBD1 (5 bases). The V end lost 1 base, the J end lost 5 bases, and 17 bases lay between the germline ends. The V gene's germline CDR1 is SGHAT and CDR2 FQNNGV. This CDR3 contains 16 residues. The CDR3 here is CASSLGGDVGRETQYF. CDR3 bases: TGTGCCAGCAGCTTAGGAGGCGATGTGGGGCGGGAGACCCAGTACTTC.

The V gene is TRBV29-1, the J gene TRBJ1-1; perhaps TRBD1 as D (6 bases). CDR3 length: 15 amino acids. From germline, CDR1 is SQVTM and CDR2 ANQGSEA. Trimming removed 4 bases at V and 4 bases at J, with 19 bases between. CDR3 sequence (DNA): TGCAGCGTTGCCTTCGGGGGGCGGAGGGGCACTGAAGCTTTCTTT. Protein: CSVAFGGRRGTEAFF.

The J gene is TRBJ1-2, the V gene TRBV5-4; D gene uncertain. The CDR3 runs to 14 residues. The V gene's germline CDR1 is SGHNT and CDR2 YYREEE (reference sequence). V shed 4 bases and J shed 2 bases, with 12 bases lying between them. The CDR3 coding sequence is TGTGCCAGCAGCCGCGATTCGATGAACTATGGCTACACCTTC. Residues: CASSRDSMNYGYTF.